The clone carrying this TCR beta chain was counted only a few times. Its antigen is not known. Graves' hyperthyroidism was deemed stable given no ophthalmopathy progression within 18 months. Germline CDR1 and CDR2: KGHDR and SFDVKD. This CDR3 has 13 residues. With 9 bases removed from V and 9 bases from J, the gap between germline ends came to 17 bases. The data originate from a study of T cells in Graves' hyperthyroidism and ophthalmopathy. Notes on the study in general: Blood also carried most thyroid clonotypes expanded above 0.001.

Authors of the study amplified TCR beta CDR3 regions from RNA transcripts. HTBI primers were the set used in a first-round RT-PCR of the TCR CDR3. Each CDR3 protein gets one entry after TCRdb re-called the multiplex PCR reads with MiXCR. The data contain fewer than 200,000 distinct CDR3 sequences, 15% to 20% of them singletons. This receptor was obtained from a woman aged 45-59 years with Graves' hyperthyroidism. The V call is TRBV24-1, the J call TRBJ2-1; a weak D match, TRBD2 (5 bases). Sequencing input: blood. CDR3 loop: CATGSGSFREQFF. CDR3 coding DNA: TGTGCCACCGGCTCGGGGAGTTTTCGTGAGCAGTTCTTC.